This T cell receptor (beta chain) came from a study of OX40 agonist ivuxolimab in advanced cancers. Assay used: immunoSEQ multiplex PCR; TCRdb lists only in-frame clones, some missing. The sample holds tens of thousands of clones, roughly 84% seen once. CDR1 is SEHNR, CDR2 FQNEAQ, per germline (reference sequence). The CDR3 consists of 16 residues. Trimming shortened V by 4 bases and J by 9 bases, and 25 bases separated the two germline ends. The chain carries TRBV7-9 and TRBJ2-7; tentative D call: TRBD1 (7 bases). The TCR was taken from an adult with an advanced solid tumor such as melanoma, head and neck, liver or kidney cancer. This sample comprised CD4+ or CD8+ T cells sorted from blood, obtained in a trial of the OX40 agonist ivuxolimab. CDR3 loop: CASSSLDRRASNGQYF. DNA of the CDR3: TGTGCCAGCAGCTCCCTGGACAGGAGGGCCTCAAATGGGCAGTACTTC.